Listed below are T cell receptor beta chains from one sample, sequenced in a study of cytomegalovirus exposure and HLA in healthy donors. Using immunoSEQ multiplex PCR, the repertoire was profiled, and TCRdb retains in-frame clones only, with some absent. Of 50,000 to 65,000 clones in the sample, 71% were seen once. The sample was PBMCs. These receptors all come from a man aged 45-65 years in good health and CMV-seropositive. Each CDR3 is given with its conserved first and last residue. The D gene is left open where the match is weak. Clone sizes are given selectively: once, few, many, or a class where the clone is expanded.

D	J	V	size	DNA	CDR3
.	TRBJ1-1	TRBV20-1	.	TGCAGTGCTAGGGGAGGATGGGCCGCTTTCTTT	CSARGGWAAFF
.	TRBJ2-7	TRBV9	once	TGTGCCAGCAGCCCAGGTACCTACGAGCAGTACTTC	CASSPGTYEQYF
.	TRBJ2-3	TRBV6-1	.	TGTGCCAGCACCCCCTCCCGGGTCGTAACGGATACGCAGTATTTT	CASTPSRVVTDTQYF
.	TRBJ2-1	TRBV6-4	.	TGTGCCAGCAGTGACTCGGGCCTAGGGAGGAATGAGCAGTTCTTC	CASSDSGLGRNEQFF
.	TRBJ1-1	TRBV18	.	TGTGCCAGCTCACCACAGGGGATGAACACTGAAGCTTTCTTT	CASSPQGMNTEAFF
TRBD1	TRBJ1-1	TRBV5-1	.	TGCGCCAGCAGCTTGGGCTTACAGGGGTTGAACACTGAAGCTTTCTTT	CASSLGLQGLNTEAFF
.	TRBJ2-3	TRBV1	.	TGCACCAGCACCTTAGCGGGGTGTACAGATACGCAGTATTTT	CTSTLAGCTDTQYF
.	TRBJ2-4	TRBV2	.	TGTGCCAGCAGTGAAAACGGTTTAGCCAAAAACATTCAGTACTTC	CASSENGLAKNIQYF
.	TRBJ2-1	TRBV7-9	.	TGTGCCAGCAGCTCCTATAATTCAGGTGATGAGCAGTTCTTC	CASSSYNSGDEQFF
.	TRBJ2-7	TRBV7-9	.	TGTGCCAGCAGCTCCGCGGTGGGTCGGTACGAGCAGTACTTC	CASSSAVGRYEQYF
TRBD2	TRBJ2-3	TRBV5-4	.	TGTGCCAGCAGAATAGCGGGATCAAAACCGAATACGCAGTATTTT	CASRIAGSKPNTQYF
.	TRBJ2-7	TRBV6-5	.	TGTGCCAGCAGTTACTGGTCAGCTAAGGGGGAGCAGTACTTC	CASSYWSAKGEQYF
.	TRBJ2-5	TRBV9	.	TGTGCCAGCGCATCAGGACTGCAAGAGACCCAGTACTTC	CASASGLQETQYF
TRBD1	TRBJ2-7	TRBV15	.	TGTGCCACCAGCAGAGATGTGAAGGGGGCCCCCTCCTACGAGCAGTACTTC	CATSRDVKGAPSYEQYF
.	TRBJ2-5	TRBV18	.	TGTGCCAGCTCACCAAGGGGGTACCAAGAGACCCAGTACTTC	CASSPRGYQETQYF
TRBD1	TRBJ2-7	TRBV27	.	TGTGCCAGCAGTTTCCTTAGGACAGGGACGGAGCAGTACTTC	CASSFLRTGTEQYF
.	TRBJ2-7	TRBV7-7	few	TGTGCCAGCAGCTTAGGGCAAAACAACGAGCAGTACTTC	CASSLGQNNEQYF
TRBD2	TRBJ2-1	TRBV4-1	.	TGCGCCAGCAGCCAAGGTGAGACTAGCGGGGTAGAGCAGCAGTTCTTC	CASSQGETSGVEQQFF
.	TRBJ1-2	TRBV11-2	.	TGTGCCAGCAGCTTAGTAGGAGGACGTCCATATGGCTACACCTTC	CASSLVGGRPYGYTF
.	TRBJ1-1	TRBV4-1	once	TGCGCCAGCAGCCAGGGCGGGACCGCGGCTTTCTTT	CASSQGGTAAFF
TRBD1	TRBJ2-3	TRBV10-1	.	TGCGCCAGCAGCCCGGGACAGGGGACGGATACGCAGTATTTT	CASSPGQGTDTQYF
.	TRBJ2-6	TRBV5-1	.	TGCGCCAGCAGCTTGGGGGCCTCCTCTGGGGCCAACGTCCTGACTTTC	CASSLGASSGANVLTF
TRBD2	TRBJ2-3	TRBV9	.	TGTGCCAGCAGCGTAAGTAGCGGGGGGGCCCAAGATACGCAGTATTTT	CASSVSSGGAQDTQYF
TRBD1	TRBJ2-5	TRBV5-1	.	TGCGCCAGCAGCTTGGGAGGACAGGTACAAGAGACCCAGTACTTC	CASSLGGQVQETQYF
.	TRBJ2-5	TRBV10-3	few	TGTGCCAGCAACGATGGGAGCCAAGAGACCCAGTACTTC	CASNDGSQETQYF
TRBD1	TRBJ2-7	TRBV15	.	TGTGCCACCAGCAGCTTGGGGGACAGGGCCTACGAGCAGTACTTC	CATSSLGDRAYEQYF
TRBD1	TRBJ1-1	TRBV19	few	TGTGCCAGTAGTCCGACAGGGCCAGGGACAGAAGCTTTCTTT	CASSPTGPGTEAFF
.	TRBJ1-5	TRBV15	.	TGTGCCACCAGCAGACAGGGAAGCAATCAGCCCCAGCATTTT	CATSRQGSNQPQHF
.	TRBJ2-1	TRBV5-1	.	TGCGCCAGCACGATTAGCGGTGCCGTCGGCAATGAGCAGTTCTTC	CASTISGAVGNEQFF
TRBD1	TRBJ2-1	TRBV7-9	.	TGTGCCAGCAGCTTCCGGACAGGGTTCTACAATGAGCAGTTCTTC	CASSFRTGFYNEQFF
.	TRBJ1-2	TRBV5-1	.	TGCGCCAGCAGCTTGGCCTCAATCGGGGCAGGGGATGGCTACACCTTC	CASSLASIGAGDGYTF
.	TRBJ1-6	TRBV7-8	.	TGTGCCAGCAGCTTTTCCTTACGGAGCTCCTATAATTCACCCCTCCACTTT	CASSFSLRSSYNSPLHF
TRBD1	TRBJ1-4	TRBV10-3	.	TGTGCCATTGCAGGGGGCGAACATGAAAAACTGTTTTTT	CAIAGGEHEKLFF
.	TRBJ1-2	TRBV7-9	.	TGTGCCAGCAGCCCCTCTCGGAGGGCGGAAAATAACTATGGCTACACCTTC	CASSPSRRAENNYGYTF
TRBD1	TRBJ1-5	TRBV28	.	TGTGCCAGCAGTTGGGGGACAGGGGGCGGAAAACAGCCCCAGCATTTT	CASSWGTGGGKQPQHF
TRBD1	TRBJ1-2	TRBV10-1	.	TGCGCCAGCAGTCCTGACAGGGGCTATGGCTACACCTTC	CASSPDRGYGYTF
.	TRBJ2-7	TRBV27	.	TGTGCCAGCAGTTGGCCCGACAGGATCTACGAGCAGTACTTC	CASSWPDRIYEQYF
TRBD2	TRBJ2-7	TRBV7-6	few	TGTGCCAGCAGCTTCCTACTAGCGGGAACTCGGGACGAGCAGTACTTC	CASSFLLAGTRDEQYF
TRBD2	TRBJ2-7	TRBV4-1	.	TGCGCCAGCAGCTTCGGGACTAGCGGCCCCTACGAGCAGTACTTC	CASSFGTSGPYEQYF
TRBD2	TRBJ2-5	TRBV28	.	TGTGCCAGCAGTTTACCGGGGACTAGCACAGAGACCCAGTACTTC	CASSLPGTSTETQYF
TRBD1	TRBJ2-7	TRBV5-4	.	TGTGCCAGCAGCGAGGGACAGGGGCAGAACGAGCAGTACTTC	CASSEGQGQNEQYF
.	TRBJ1-1	TRBV29-1	.	TGCAGCGTTGTATGGGCGGGGAACACTGAAGCTTTCTTT	CSVVWAGNTEAFF
TRBD1	TRBJ2-3	TRBV5-1	.	TGCGCCAGCAGCTTGATGGCAGGGGGTACAGATACGCAGTATTTT	CASSLMAGGTDTQYF
.	TRBJ1-5	TRBV10-3	.	TGTGCCATCAGTGACTACAGGGATGTGGGCAATCAGCCCCAGCATTTT	CAISDYRDVGNQPQHF
TRBD1	TRBJ1-1	TRBV5-1	.	TGCGCCAGCAGCGGACGGACAGGGGGTTGGACTGAAGCTTTCTTT	CASSGRTGGWTEAFF
.	TRBJ1-5	TRBV6-1	.	TGTGCCAGCAGTGGGTCCGGACGGGAAGATCAGCCCCAGCATTTT	CASSGSGREDQPQHF
.	TRBJ2-7	TRBV18	few	TGTGCCAGCTCTGGAGGCGGTTACGAGCAGTACTTC	CASSGGGYEQYF
.	TRBJ2-5	TRBV6-6	.	TGTGCCAGCAGCCGGGTCAGCCACCAAGAGACCCAGTACTTC	CASSRVSHQETQYF
.	TRBJ2-5	TRBV7-2	.	TGTGCCAGCAGCTTGCAGGGGCGGAGGGAGACCCAGTACTTC	CASSLQGRRETQYF
TRBD1	TRBJ1-2	TRBV27	.	TGTGCCACCCTACCGGGACAGGGGCCCTATGGCTACACCTTC	CATLPGQGPYGYTF
.	TRBJ1-5	TRBV27	.	TGTGCCAGCAGTCCCCCCGGTCAGCCCCAGCATTTT	CASSPPGQPQHF
TRBD2	TRBJ2-7	TRBV27	.	TGTGCCAGCAGAAGGACTAGCGCAGGTTACGAGCAGTACTTC	CASRRTSAGYEQYF
TRBD2	TRBJ2-7	TRBV5-1	.	TGCGCCAGCAGCTTGGGCCCCGCACTAGCGGGAGGAATGGAGTACTTC	CASSLGPALAGGMEYF
.	TRBJ2-5	TRBV27	.	TGTGCCAGCAGGGACTATAAGACCCAGTACTTC	CASRDYKTQYF
.	TRBJ2-7	TRBV11-2	.	TGTGCCAGCAGCTTAGCCGGGGTCTCCGTCCACGAGCAGTACTTC	CASSLAGVSVHEQYF
TRBD1	TRBJ2-3	TRBV6-5	.	TGTGCCAGCAGCCGGACAGGGTCAATCACAGATACGCAGTATTTT	CASSRTGSITDTQYF